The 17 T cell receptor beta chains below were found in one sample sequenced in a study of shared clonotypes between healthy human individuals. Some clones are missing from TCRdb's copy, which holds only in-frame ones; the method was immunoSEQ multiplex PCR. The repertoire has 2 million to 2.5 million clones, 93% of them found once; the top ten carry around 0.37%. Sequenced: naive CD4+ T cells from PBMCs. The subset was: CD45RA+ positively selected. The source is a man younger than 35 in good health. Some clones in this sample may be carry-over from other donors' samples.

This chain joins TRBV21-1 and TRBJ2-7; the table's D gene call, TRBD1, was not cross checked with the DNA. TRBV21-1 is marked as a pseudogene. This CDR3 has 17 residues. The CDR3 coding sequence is TGTGCCAGCAGCGAAACCAGGGGACAGATGAGCTCCTACGAGCAGTACTTC. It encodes CASSETRGQMSSYEQYF.

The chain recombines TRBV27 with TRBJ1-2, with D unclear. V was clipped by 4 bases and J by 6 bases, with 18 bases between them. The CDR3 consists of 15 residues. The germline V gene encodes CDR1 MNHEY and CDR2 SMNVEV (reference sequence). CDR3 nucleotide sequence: TGTGCCAGCAGTTCGGCGCAGGCCCCGCGTCATGGCTACACCTTC. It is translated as CASSSAQAPRHGYTF.

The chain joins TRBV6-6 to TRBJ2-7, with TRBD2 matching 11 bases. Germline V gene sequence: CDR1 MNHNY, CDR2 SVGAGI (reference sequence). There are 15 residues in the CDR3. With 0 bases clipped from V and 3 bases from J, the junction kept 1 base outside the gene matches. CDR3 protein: CASSYSGTSGYEQYF. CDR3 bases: TGTGCCAGCAGTTACTCGGGGACTAGCGGCTACGAGCAGTACTTC.

This chain's CDR3 is CSVAGTLQETQYF. The CDR3 nucleotides read TGCAGCGTTGCAGGGACGCTTCAAGAGACCCAGTACTTC. V usage is TRBV29-1 and J usage is TRBJ2-5; D may match TRBD1 or TRBD2 (5 bases each). The CDR3 totals 13 residues. V was clipped by 4 bases and J by 2 bases, with 11 bases between them. Germline-derived CDR1 and CDR2 are SQVTM and ANQGSEA.

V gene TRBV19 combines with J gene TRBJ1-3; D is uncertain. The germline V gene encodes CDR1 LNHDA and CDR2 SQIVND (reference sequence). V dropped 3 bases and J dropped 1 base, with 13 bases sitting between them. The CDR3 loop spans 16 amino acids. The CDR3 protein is CASSIPVGGSGNTIYF. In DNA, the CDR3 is TGTGCCAGTAGTATTCCGGTCGGAGGTTCTGGAAACACCATATATTTT.

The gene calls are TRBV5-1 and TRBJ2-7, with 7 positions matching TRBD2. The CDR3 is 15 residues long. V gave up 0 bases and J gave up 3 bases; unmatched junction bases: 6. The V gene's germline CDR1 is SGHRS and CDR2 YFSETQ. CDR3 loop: CASSLGGGEGYEQYF. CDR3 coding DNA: TGCGCCAGCAGCTTGGGAGGAGGGGAGGGCTACGAGCAGTACTTC.

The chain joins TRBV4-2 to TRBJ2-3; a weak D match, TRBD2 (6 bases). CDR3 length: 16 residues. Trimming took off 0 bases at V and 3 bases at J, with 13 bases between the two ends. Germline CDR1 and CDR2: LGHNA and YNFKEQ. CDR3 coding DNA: TGTGCCAGCAGCCAAGAAGCGAATAGCGGTACAGATACGCAGTATTTT. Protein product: CASSQEANSGTDTQYF.

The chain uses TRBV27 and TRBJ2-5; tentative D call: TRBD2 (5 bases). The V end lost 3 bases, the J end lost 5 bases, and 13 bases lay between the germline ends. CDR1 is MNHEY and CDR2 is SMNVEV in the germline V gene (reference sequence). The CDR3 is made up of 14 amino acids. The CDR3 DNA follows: TGTGCCAGCAGTTTGCGTAGTTGGGAGGAGACCCAGTACTTC. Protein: CASSLRSWEETQYF.

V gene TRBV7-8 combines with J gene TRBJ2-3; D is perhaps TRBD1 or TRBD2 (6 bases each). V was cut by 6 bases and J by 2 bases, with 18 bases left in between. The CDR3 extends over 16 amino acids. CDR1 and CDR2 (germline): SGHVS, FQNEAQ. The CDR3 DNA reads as TGTGCCAGCAGTTTTAGGGGGAGGATTTCCACAGATACGCAGTATTTT. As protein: CASSFRGRISTDTQYF.

CDR3 region: CASSGGTSADTQYF. The CDR3 nucleotides read TGTGCCAGCAGCGGAGGGACTAGCGCGGATACGCAGTATTTT. The rearrangement uses TRBV21-1 and TRBJ2-3; the table calls TRBD2, which could not be checked here. TRBV21-1 is flagged as a pseudogene. This CDR3 comprises 14 residues.

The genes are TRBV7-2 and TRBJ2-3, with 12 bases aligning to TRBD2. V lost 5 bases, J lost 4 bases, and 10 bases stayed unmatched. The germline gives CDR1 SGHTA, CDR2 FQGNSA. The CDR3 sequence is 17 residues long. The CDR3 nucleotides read TGTGCCAGCAGCCTCAGACTAGCGGGAGTTAAGGCAGATACGCAGTATTTT. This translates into CASSLRLAGVKADTQYF. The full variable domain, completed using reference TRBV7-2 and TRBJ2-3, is GAGVSQSPSNKVTEKGKDVELRCDPISGHTALYWYRQSLGQGLEFLIYFQGNSAPDKSGLPSDRFSAERTGGSVSTLTIQRTQQEDSAVYLCASSLRLAGVKADTQYFGPGTRLTVL.

Here the CDR3 DNA reads TGTGCCAGCTCCACGTCAGGGGTAACCGGGGAGCTGTTTTTT. This translates into CASSTSGVTGELFF. V and J are TRBV6-5 and TRBJ2-2, with D possibly matching TRBD1 (6 bases). The CDR3 is 14 residues long. The V end lost 8 bases, the J end lost 5 bases, and 15 bases lay between the germline ends. The germline V gene has CDR1 MNHEY and CDR2 SVGAGI.

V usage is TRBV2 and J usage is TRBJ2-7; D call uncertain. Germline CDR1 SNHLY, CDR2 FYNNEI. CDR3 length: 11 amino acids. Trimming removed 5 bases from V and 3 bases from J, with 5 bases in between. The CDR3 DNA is TGTGCCAGCAGTACACACTACGAGCAGTACTTC. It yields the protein CASSTHYEQYF.

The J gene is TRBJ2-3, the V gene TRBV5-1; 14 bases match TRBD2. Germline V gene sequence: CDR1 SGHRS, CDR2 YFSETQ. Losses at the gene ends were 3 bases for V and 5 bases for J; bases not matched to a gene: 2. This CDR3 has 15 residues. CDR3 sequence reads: CASSWGLAGVDTQYF. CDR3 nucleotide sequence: TGCGCCAGCAGCTGGGGACTAGCGGGAGTAGATACGCAGTATTTT.

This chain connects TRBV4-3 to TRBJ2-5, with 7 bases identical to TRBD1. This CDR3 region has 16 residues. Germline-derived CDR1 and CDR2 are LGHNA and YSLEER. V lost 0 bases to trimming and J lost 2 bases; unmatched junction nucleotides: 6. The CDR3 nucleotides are TGCGCCAGCAGCCAAGATCTTCAGGGGGAACAAGAGACCCAGTACTTC. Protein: CASSQDLQGEQETQYF.

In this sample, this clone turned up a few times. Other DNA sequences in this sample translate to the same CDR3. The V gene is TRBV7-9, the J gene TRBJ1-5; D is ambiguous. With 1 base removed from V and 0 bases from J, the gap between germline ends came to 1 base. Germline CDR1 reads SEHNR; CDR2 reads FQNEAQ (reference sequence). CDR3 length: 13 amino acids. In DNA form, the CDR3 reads TGTGCCAGCAGCTTAGATAGCAATCAGCCCCAGCATTTT. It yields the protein CASSLDSNQPQHF.

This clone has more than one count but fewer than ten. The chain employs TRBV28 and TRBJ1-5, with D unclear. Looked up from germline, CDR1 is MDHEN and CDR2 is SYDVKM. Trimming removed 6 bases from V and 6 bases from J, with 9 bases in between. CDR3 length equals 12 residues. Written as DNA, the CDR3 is TGTGCCAGCAGAACACGGGTTCAGCCCCAGCATTTT. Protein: CASRTRVQPQHF.